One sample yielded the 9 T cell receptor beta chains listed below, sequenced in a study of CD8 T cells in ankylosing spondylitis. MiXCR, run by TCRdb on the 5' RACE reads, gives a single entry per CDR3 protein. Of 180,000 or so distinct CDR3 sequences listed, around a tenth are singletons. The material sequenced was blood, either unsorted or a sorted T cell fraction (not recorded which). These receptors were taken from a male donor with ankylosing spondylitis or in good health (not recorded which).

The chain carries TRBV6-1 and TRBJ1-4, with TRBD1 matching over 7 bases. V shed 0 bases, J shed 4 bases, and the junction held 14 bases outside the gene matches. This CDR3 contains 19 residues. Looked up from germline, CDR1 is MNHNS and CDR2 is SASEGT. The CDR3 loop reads CASSEAHRGPSGVNEKLFF. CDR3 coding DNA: TGTGCCAGCAGTGAAGCTCACAGGGGTCCCAGCGGGGTTAATGAAAAACTGTTTTTT.

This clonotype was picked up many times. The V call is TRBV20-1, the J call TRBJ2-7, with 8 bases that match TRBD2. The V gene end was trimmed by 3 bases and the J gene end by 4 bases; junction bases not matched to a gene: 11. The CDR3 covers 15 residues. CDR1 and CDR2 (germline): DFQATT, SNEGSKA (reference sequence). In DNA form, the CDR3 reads TGCAGTGCTAGTGCTCCGGGGGGGATGGTATACGAGCAGTACTTC. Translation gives CSASAPGGMVYEQYF.

The CDR3 coding sequence is TGTGCCAGCAGTATACCCCACGGGAGTGGGACCCAGTACTTC. Protein product: CASSIPHGSGTQYF. V usage is TRBV27 and J usage is TRBJ2-5, with TRBD2 as a possible D gene (6 bases). The germline V and J ends were trimmed by 5 bases and 7 bases, with 17 bases remaining between them. Germline V CDR1 and CDR2: MNHEY, SMNVEV (reference sequence). The CDR3 is 14 amino acids.

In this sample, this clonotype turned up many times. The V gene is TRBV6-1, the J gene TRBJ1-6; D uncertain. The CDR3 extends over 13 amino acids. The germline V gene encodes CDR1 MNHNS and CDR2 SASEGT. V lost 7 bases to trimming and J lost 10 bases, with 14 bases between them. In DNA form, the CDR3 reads TGTGCCAGCAATCGGGTCGTGAACTCACCCCTCCACTTT. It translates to CASNRVVNSPLHF.

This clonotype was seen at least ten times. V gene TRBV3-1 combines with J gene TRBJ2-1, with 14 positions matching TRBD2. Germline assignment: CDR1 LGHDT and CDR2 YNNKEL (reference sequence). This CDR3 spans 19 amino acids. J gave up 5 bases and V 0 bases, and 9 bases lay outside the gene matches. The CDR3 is CASSQDWTSGGNEDNEQFF. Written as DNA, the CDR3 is TGTGCCAGCAGCCAAGATTGGACTAGCGGGGGGAATGAGGACAATGAGCAGTTCTTC.

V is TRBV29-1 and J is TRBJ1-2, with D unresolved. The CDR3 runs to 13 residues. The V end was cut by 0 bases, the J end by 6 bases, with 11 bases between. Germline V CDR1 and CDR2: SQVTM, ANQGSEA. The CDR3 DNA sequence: TGCAGCGTTGAAGATCGCACAGCGGATGGCTACACCTTC. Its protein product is CSVEDRTADGYTF.

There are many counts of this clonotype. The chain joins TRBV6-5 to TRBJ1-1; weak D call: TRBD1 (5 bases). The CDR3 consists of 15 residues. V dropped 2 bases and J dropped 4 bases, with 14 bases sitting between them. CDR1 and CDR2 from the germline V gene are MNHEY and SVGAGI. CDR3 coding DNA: TGTGCCAGCAGTTACCGCAGGGAATCGGGCACTGAAGCTTTCTTT. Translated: CASSYRRESGTEAFF.

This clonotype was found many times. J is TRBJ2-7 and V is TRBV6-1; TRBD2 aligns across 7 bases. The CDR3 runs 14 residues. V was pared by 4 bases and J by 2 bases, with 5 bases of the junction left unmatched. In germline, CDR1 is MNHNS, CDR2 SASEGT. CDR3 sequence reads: CASSVSGVAYEQYF. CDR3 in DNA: TGTGCCAGCAGTGTGAGCGGGGTAGCCTACGAGCAGTACTTC.

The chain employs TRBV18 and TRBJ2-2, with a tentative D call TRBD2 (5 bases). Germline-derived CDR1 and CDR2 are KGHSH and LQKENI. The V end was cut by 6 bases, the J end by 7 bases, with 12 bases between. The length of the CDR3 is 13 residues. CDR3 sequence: CASSPVEDGELFF. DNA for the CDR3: TGTGCCAGCTCCCCCGTGGAGGACGGGGAGCTGTTTTTT.